The 24 T cell receptor beta chains in this list originate from one sample, sequenced in a study of blood T cell repertoires in COVID-19. Measured with immunoSEQ multiplex PCR; TCRdb has only the in-frame clones, and not every one. The sample lists about 160,000 clones, 80% occurring once. Sequencing was done on a sample of PBMCs or T cells enriched from blood (not recorded which). The source of these receptors is a woman aged 55 to 70 who had recovered from COVID-19.

The chain is built from TRBV5-1 and TRBJ2-2; the D gene is possibly TRBD2 (5 bases). Trimming pared 0 bases from V and 1 base from J, leaving 10 bases between. This CDR3 region has 16 residues. CDR1 SGHRS and CDR2 YFSETQ come from the germline V gene. The CDR3 nucleotides read TGCGCCAGCAGCTTGGCCCTGGGAGTGAACACCGGGGAGCTGTTTTTT. This encodes CASSLALGVNTGELFF.

This clone was seen a handful of times. The chain carries TRBV6-6 and TRBJ1-3; D is uncertain. The CDR3 is 15 amino acids. With 6 bases removed from V and 0 bases from J, the gap between germline ends came to 12 bases. Germline CDR1 is MNHNY and CDR2 is SVGAGI (reference sequence). Here the CDR3 DNA reads TGTGCCAGCAGCTTACCAACGGGCTCTGGAAACACCATATATTTT. It codes for CASSLPTGSGNTIYF.

J is TRBJ1-1 and V is TRBV5-4, with 7 bases matching TRBD1. Trimming removed 4 bases from V and 6 bases from J; junction bases left unmatched: 3. CDR3 length: 12 residues. Germline V gene data show CDR1 as SGHNT and CDR2 as YYREEE (reference sequence). The CDR3 loop reads CASSTGVSEAFF. In DNA, the CDR3 is TGTGCCAGCAGCACAGGGGTTTCTGAAGCTTTCTTT.

The chain uses TRBV4-1 and TRBJ1-3, with D possibly being TRBD1 (6 bases). CDR3 size: 15 residues. Trimming shortened V by 2 bases and J by 5 bases, and 13 bases separated the two germline ends. Germline V CDR1 and CDR2: MGHRA, YSYEKL. The CDR3 protein is CASSQTQGTRNTIYF. Here the CDR3 DNA reads TGCGCCAGCAGCCAAACACAGGGAACGCGAAACACCATATATTTT.

The chain has TRBV2 and TRBJ2-7; 10 nucleotides match TRBD1. V trimming: 4 bases; J trimming: 5 bases; junction bases outside the gene matches: 8. The germline V gene has CDR1 SNHLY and CDR2 FYNNEI. CDR3 length: 15 residues. This chain's CDR3 is CASSGRDRGGDEQYF. In DNA form, the CDR3 reads TGTGCCAGCAGTGGGCGGGACAGGGGAGGCGACGAGCAGTACTTC.

The V call is TRBV15, the J call TRBJ2-5; 11 bases are a match to TRBD2. Germline CDR1 reads LNHNV; CDR2 reads YYDKDF (reference sequence). The CDR3 is 16 amino acids. The V and J ends lost 7 bases and 7 bases, in that order; junction bases with no gene match: 14. The CDR3 DNA reads TGTGCCACCACCGGAGGGACTAGCGGCGCCGAAGGGACCCAGTACTTC. This sequence encodes CATTGGTSGAEGTQYF.

This rearrangement joins TRBV5-5 to TRBJ1-1, with TRBD1 matching over 10 bases. The ends lost 2 bases at V and 5 bases at J; junction bases unmatched: 6. This CDR3 spans 15 amino acids. Germline lookup yields CDR1 SGHKS and CDR2 YYEKEE (reference sequence). The CDR3 protein is CASSFRTGGQTEAFF. Here the CDR3 DNA reads TGTGCCAGCAGCTTCAGGACAGGGGGTCAAACTGAAGCTTTCTTT.

The V gene is TRBV10-1, the J gene TRBJ2-1, with 9 bases fitting TRBD2. Unmatched junction bases numbered 7, after V lost 0 bases and J lost 7 bases. The CDR3 spans 16 residues. Germline V gives CDR1 WNHNN, CDR2 SYGVQD (reference sequence). CDR3 DNA: TGCGCCAGCAGTGAGTCGGGGCGGGGGGGTTCGAATGAGCAGTTCTTC. Translation: CASSESGRGGSNEQFF.

Written as DNA, the CDR3 is TGCGCCAGCAGTCCTAGCGGGGGGGCCGGAACCGGGGAGCTGTTTTTT. This encodes CASSPSGGAGTGELFF. This chain joins TRBV4-1 and TRBJ2-2, with TRBD2 identical over 12 bases. The CDR3 runs 16 residues. Per germline, CDR1 MGHRA and CDR2 YSYEKL. The V gene end was trimmed by 6 bases and the J gene end by 5 bases; junction bases not matched to a gene: 7.

This sequence joins TRBV5-4 and TRBJ1-3; tentatively, D is TRBD1 (5 bases). Trimming left V 2 bases short and J 0 bases short, with 15 bases between. This CDR3 has 17 amino acids. Germline-derived CDR1 and CDR2 are SGHNT and YYREEE (reference sequence). The CDR3 region is CASSLGTGLSSGNTIYF. The DNA of the CDR3 is TGTGCCAGCAGCTTAGGAACGGGACTCAGCTCTGGAAACACCATATATTTT.

The rearrangement links TRBV24-1 to TRBJ2-2, with a possible D match to TRBD1 (5 bases). Germline loops: CDR1 KGHDR, CDR2 SFDVKD. The CDR3 consists of 15 residues. V lost 6 bases, J lost 6 bases, and 16 bases lay in between. CDR3 coding DNA: TGTGCCACCAGTCAGGGTTATCTCTCCCCCGGGGAGCTGTTTTTT. Its translation is CATSQGYLSPGELFF.

This clone has at least ten counts. This chain uses TRBV4-1 with TRBJ2-5; 9 bases line up with TRBD2. The germline V gene encodes CDR1 MGHRA and CDR2 YSYEKL. V gave up 1 base and J gave up 5 bases; unmatched junction bases: 5. The CDR3 totals 15 residues. CDR3 loop: CASSQGGLAGETQYF. CDR3 sequence (DNA): TGCGCCAGCAGCCAAGGCGGGCTAGCGGGGGAGACCCAGTACTTC.

The chain is built from TRBV18 and TRBJ1-1; TRBD1 matches at 8 bases. Germline trimming cut 6 bases from V and 3 bases from J; bases unmatched to any gene: 9. The CDR3 contains 15 residues. Germline CDR1 reads KGHSH; CDR2 reads LQKENI. CDR3 coding DNA: TGTGCCAGCTCGACCGGGACAGGAACGGACACTGAAGCTTTCTTT. Translation: CASSTGTGTDTEAFF.

As to this clone: This could be a read error, since a much larger clone is one nucleotide away. Other nucleotide sequences in the sample specify the same CDR3. The chain has TRBV6-4 and TRBJ1-1; 8 positions match TRBD1. Germline CDR1 MRHNA, CDR2 SNTAGT. The J segment lost 1 base and the V segment lost 6 bases, leaving 1 base of the junction unmatched. The CDR3 has 13 amino acids. The CDR3 loop reads CASRGTGNTEAFF. The CDR3 nucleotides read TGTGCCAGCAGAGGGACAGGGAACACTGAAGCTTTCTTT.

The V call is TRBV7-6, the J call TRBJ2-5; 10 positions match TRBD2. The junction had 6 bases not matched to a gene; V was cut back by 0 bases and J by 2 bases. Germline V gene sequence: CDR1 SGHVS, CDR2 FNYEAQ. This CDR3 is 17 amino acids long. The CDR3 sequence: CASSLASGAGGQETQYF. CDR3 nucleotides: TGTGCCAGCAGCTTAGCGTCGGGAGCGGGGGGGCAAGAGACCCAGTACTTC.

The chain carries TRBV16 and TRBJ1-4; no firm D call. The CDR3 length is 17 residues. V dropped 4 bases and J dropped 3 bases, with 18 bases sitting between them. Germline V gene lookup returns CDR1 KGHSY and CDR2 FQNENV. CDR3 DNA sequence: TGTGCCAGCAGCCCCTCAAGCGTACGCGCGTCTAATGAAAAACTGTTTTTT. Amino acid sequence: CASSPSSVRASNEKLFF.

The J gene is TRBJ1-5, the V gene TRBV5-8; D gene uncertain. CDR1 and CDR2 from the germline V gene are SGHTS and YDEGEE. V was clipped by 0 bases and J by 0 bases, with 4 bases between them. This CDR3 has 14 amino acids. DNA of the CDR3: TGTGCCAGCAGCTTGGGCTATAGCAATCAGCCCCAGCATTTT. Translated: CASSLGYSNQPQHF.

The gene calls are TRBV29-1 and TRBJ1-5, with 7 bases aligning to TRBD1. Germline V gene lookup returns CDR1 SQVTM and CDR2 ANQGSEA. This CDR3 is built from 13 residues. V gave up 6 bases and J gave up 3 bases; unmatched junction bases: 5. The CDR3 loop reads CSVGDSYNQPQHF. The CDR3 bases are TGCAGCGTGGGGGACAGTTACAATCAGCCCCAGCATTTT.

For the CDR3, the DNA is TGTGCCAGCAGCCAAGATGGACAGGGCGATGAGCAGTTCTTC. As protein: CASSQDGQGDEQFF. This rearrangement joins TRBV4-2 to TRBJ2-1, with 8 positions matching TRBD1. Germline lookup yields CDR1 LGHNA and CDR2 YNFKEQ. The trim removed 0 bases at V and 8 bases at J, leaving 3 bases unmatched. CDR3 length equals 14 residues.

V and J are TRBV6-5 and TRBJ1-6, with a weak D call TRBD1 (5 bases). The CDR3 runs to 15 residues. V lost 1 base and J lost 5, with 9 bases in between. The germline gives CDR1 MNHEY, CDR2 SVGAGI. The DNA of the CDR3 is TGTGCCAGCAGTTACTTTGACAGTGATAATTCACCCCTCCACTTT. It translates to CASSYFDSDNSPLHF.

This clone occurred many times. The chain uses TRBV19 and TRBJ1-5; 8 bases are a match to TRBD1. V lost 5 bases to trimming and J lost 4 bases; unmatched junction nucleotides: 7. The CDR3 is 15 amino acids. The germline gives CDR1 LNHDA, CDR2 SQIVND (reference sequence). Here the CDR3 DNA reads TGTGCCAGTAGTGTACAGGGGGACGGGAATCAGCCCCAGCATTTT. Amino acids: CASSVQGDGNQPQHF.

This chain joins TRBV18 and TRBJ1-1, with D uncertain. CDR3 length equals 13 residues. V lost 0 bases, J lost 7 bases, and 9 bases lay in between. Germline V gene lookup returns CDR1 KGHSH and CDR2 LQKENI. CDR3 sequence: CASSPPKAVEAFF. CDR3 DNA: TGTGCCAGCTCACCACCCAAGGCGGTTGAAGCTTTCTTT.

This chain connects TRBV6-5 to TRBJ2-7; 8 nucleotides match TRBD1. Germline CDR1 is MNHEY and CDR2 is SVGAGI. The trim removed 6 bases at V and 6 bases at J, leaving 7 bases unmatched. This CDR3 is 13 amino acids long. CDR3 region: CASSRLQGGEQYF. CDR3 nucleotides: TGTGCCAGCAGCCGATTACAGGGGGGCGAGCAGTACTTC.

V gene TRBV11-2 combines with J gene TRBJ1-3; 7 bases map to TRBD1. Germline values: CDR1 SGHAT, CDR2 FQNNGV. The V and J ends lost 4 bases and 0 bases, in that order; junction bases with no gene match: 9. The CDR3 has 17 amino acids. CDR3 amino acids: CASSSMTGLGSGNTIYF. CDR3 in DNA: TGTGCCAGCAGCTCCATGACAGGGCTTGGCTCTGGAAACACCATATATTTT.